What follows are 16 T cell receptor beta chains derived from one specimen sequenced in a study of PD-1 blockade in classical Hodgkin lymphoma. Sequencing was performed with immunoSEQ multiplex PCR; in TCRdb, only in-frame clones are kept and a portion is missing. Here the sample spans about 43,000 clones, approximately 79% being singletons. All the patients suffered relapse after autologous stem cell transplantation, and brentuximab vedotin exposure differed. The sample here was peripheral blood mononuclear cells (PBMCs), taken before the second cycle of nivolumab. The receptor set was obtained from a human donor with classical Hodgkin lymphoma.

This clone was recorded once. The chain is built from TRBV28 and TRBJ1-5, with D unclear. The germline V gene encodes CDR1 MDHEN and CDR2 SYDVKM. Trimming left V 8 bases short and J 3 bases short, with 20 bases between. The CDR3 has 16 residues. CDR3 amino acids: CASGKPGRNLNQPQHF. The DNA for the CDR3 is TGTGCCAGCGGAAAACCGGGCCGTAATCTCAATCAGCCCCAGCATTTT.

This clone was counted ten times or more. In the same sample, other DNA sequences code for this CDR3. This chain links TRBV15 with TRBJ1-2; TRBD1 is a possible D gene (5 bases). The CDR3 loop spans 15 amino acids. CDR1 is LNHNV and CDR2 is YYDKDF in the germline V gene (reference sequence). The V end was cut by 9 bases, the J end by 0 bases, with 17 bases between. The CDR3 DNA reads TGTGCCACTGGGTACGGAGGGGCTTCTAACTATGGCTACACCTTC. Amino acids: CATGYGGASNYGYTF.

In this sample, this clone turned up once. The rearrangement uses TRBV29-1 and TRBJ2-1; TRBD1 aligns across 9 bases. J was trimmed by 6 bases and V by 5 bases; bases with no gene match: 8. Germline V lookup: CDR1 SQVTM, CDR2 ANQGSEA. The CDR3 is 14 residues long. CDR3 sequence reads: CSVSGTGLVNEQFF. The DNA of the CDR3 is TGCAGCGTTTCCGGGACAGGGCTAGTCAATGAGCAGTTCTTC.

The rearrangement uses TRBV6-5 and TRBJ2-4; D unresolved. The CDR3 runs 10 residues. Germline V gives CDR1 MNHEY, CDR2 SVGAGI. Trimming took off 5 bases at V and 6 bases at J, with 2 bases between the two ends. CDR3 bases: TGTGCCAGCAGTGGAAACATTCAGTACTTC. Amino acids: CASSGNIQYF.

The J gene is TRBJ1-2, the V gene TRBV30; weak D call: TRBD1 (6 bases). Germline V CDR1 and CDR2: GTSNPN, SVGIG (reference sequence). Trimming took off 4 bases at V and 2 bases at J, with 11 bases between the two ends. This CDR3 spans 13 amino acids. CDR3 residues: CAWTYDRNYGYTF. The CDR3 bases are TGTGCCTGGACCTATGACAGGAACTATGGCTACACCTTC. The complete variable domain, with remaining parts taken from reference TRBV30 and TRBJ1-2, reads SQTIHQWPATLVQPVGSPLSLECTVEGTSNPNLYWYRQAAGRGLQLLFYSVGIGQISSEVPQNLSASRPQDRQFILSSKKLLLSDSGFYLCAWTYDRNYGYTFGSGTRLTVV.

This clone was seen a handful of times. The chain joins TRBV30 to TRBJ2-1; tentative D call: TRBD2 (5 bases). Per germline, CDR1 GTSNPN and CDR2 SVGIG (reference sequence). V was cut by 5 bases and J by 2 bases, with 7 bases left in between. The CDR3 loop spans 12 amino acids. The CDR3 region is CAWGLAYNEQFF. Written as DNA, the CDR3 is TGTGCCTGGGGACTCGCCTACAATGAGCAGTTCTTC.

V gene TRBV7-3 combines with J gene TRBJ2-1; 10 bases align to TRBD2. V shed 2 bases and J 8 bases; nucleotides not matched to a gene: 6. CDR3 length equals 15 residues. Germline lookup yields CDR1 SGHTA and CDR2 FQGTGA. The CDR3 reads CASSLYSGGAYEQFF. CDR3 nucleotide sequence: TGTGCCAGCAGCTTATACAGCGGGGGGGCCTATGAGCAGTTCTTC.

The chain is built from TRBV9 and TRBJ2-7; D is perhaps TRBD1 (7 bases). Between the trimmed V and J ends, which lost 0 bases and 3 bases, there was a span of 13 bases. This CDR3 is built from 15 residues. Germline lookup yields CDR1 SGDLS and CDR2 YYNGEE. The CDR3 loop reads CASSVAQGGYYEQYF. The CDR3 DNA sequence: TGTGCCAGCAGCGTAGCGCAGGGGGGATACTACGAGCAGTACTTC.

The V and J genes are TRBV19 and TRBJ2-1; tentatively, D is TRBD1 or TRBD2 (5 bases each). This CDR3 region has 13 residues. Deletions cut 5 bases from V and 5 bases from J, with 10 bases between. The germline V gene encodes CDR1 LNHDA and CDR2 SQIVND (reference sequence). The CDR3 protein is CASSGGWDNEQFF. The CDR3 region has the DNA TGTGCCAGTAGTGGGGGATGGGACAATGAGCAGTTCTTC.

The chain has TRBV11-2 and TRBJ1-4; D not certain. Trimming took off 5 bases at V and 0 bases at J, with 10 bases between the two ends. Germline lookup yields CDR1 SGHAT and CDR2 FQNNGV. The CDR3 runs to 15 residues. The CDR3 DNA reads TGTGCCAGCAGCGATGAGAGATCAACTAATGAAAAACTGTTTTTT. Its protein product is CASSDERSTNEKLFF.

This clone was counted between two and nine times. The chain couples TRBV13 to TRBJ1-1; D is undetermined. The CDR3 runs to 14 residues. Trimming shortened V by 5 bases and J by 1 base, and 11 bases separated the two germline ends. Germline V gives CDR1 PRHDT, CDR2 FYEKMQ (reference sequence). The CDR3: CASSPIAPNTEAFF. CDR3 DNA sequence: TGTGCCAGCAGCCCCATAGCACCGAACACTGAAGCTTTCTTT.

This chain joins TRBV9 and TRBJ2-5; 7 bases agree with TRBD2. Per the germline V gene, CDR1 is SGDLS and CDR2 is YYNGEE. Germline trimming cut 0 bases from V and 2 bases from J; bases unmatched to any gene: 13. The length of the CDR3 is 18 residues. CDR3 in amino acids: CASSVAGWASGSQETQYF. CDR3 DNA sequence: TGTGCCAGCAGCGTAGCTGGGTGGGCTAGCGGTAGTCAAGAGACCCAGTACTTC.

The chain uses TRBV2 and TRBJ1-2; the D gene is possibly TRBD1 (6 bases). V lost 5 bases to trimming and J lost 6 bases, with 19 bases between them. Germline assignment: CDR1 SNHLY and CDR2 FYNNEI. The CDR3 is 15 residues long. The DNA of the CDR3 is TGTGCCAGCAGTTATTACAGGAGGGGGTGGGATGGCTACACCTTC. This gives the protein CASSYYRRGWDGYTF.

This clone has just one count. The chain couples TRBV27 to TRBJ2-7; 8 bases are shared with TRBD2. The CDR3 length is 14 residues. After removal of 6 bases from V and 2 bases from J, the junction contained 6 bases not matched to a gene. The germline CDR1 and CDR2 sequences are MNHEY and SMNVEV (reference sequence). For the CDR3, the DNA is TGTGCCAGCAGAATGGGAGCGGGGGCCTACGAGCAGTACTTC. Translated: CASRMGAGAYEQYF.

The chain has TRBV6-6 and TRBJ1-1; D remains unclear. CDR1 is MNHNY and CDR2 is SVGAGI in the germline V gene (reference sequence). This CDR3 comprises 14 residues. Between the trimmed V and J ends, which lost 9 bases and 6 bases, there was a span of 20 bases. The DNA for the CDR3 is TGTGCCAGTCGGCAGGAGAGGGTGATCGCTGAAGCTTTCTTT. Amino acid sequence: CASRQERVIAEAFF.

V and J are TRBV7-9 and TRBJ1-1; perhaps TRBD1 as D (5 bases). Germline V gene lookup returns CDR1 SEHNR and CDR2 FQNEAQ (reference sequence). V gave up 6 bases and J gave up 2 bases, with 10 bases separating them. This CDR3 has 13 amino acids. CDR3 DNA: TGTGCCAGCAGGAAAAGGGACAACACTGAAGCTTTCTTT. It translates to CASRKRDNTEAFF. Combining the CDR3 with reference TRBV7-9 and TRBJ1-1 gives the whole variable domain DTGVSQNPRHKITKRGQNVTFRCDPISEHNRLYWYRQTLGQGPEFLTYFQNEAQLEKSRLLSDRFSAERPKGSFSTLEIQRTEQGDSAMYLCASRKRDNTEAFFGQGTRLTVV.